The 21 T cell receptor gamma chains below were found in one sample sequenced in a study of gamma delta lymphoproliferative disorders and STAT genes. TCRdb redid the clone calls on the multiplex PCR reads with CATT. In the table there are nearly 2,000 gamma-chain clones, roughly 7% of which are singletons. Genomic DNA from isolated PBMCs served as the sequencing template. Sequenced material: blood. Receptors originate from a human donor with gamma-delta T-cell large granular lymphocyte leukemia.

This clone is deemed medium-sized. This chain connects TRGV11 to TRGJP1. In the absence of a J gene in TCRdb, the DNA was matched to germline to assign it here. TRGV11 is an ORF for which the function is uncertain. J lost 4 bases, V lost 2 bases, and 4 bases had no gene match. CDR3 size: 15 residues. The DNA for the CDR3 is TGTGCCTGCTGGATTAGGCCCCGCACTGGTTGGTTCAAGATATTT. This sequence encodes CACWIRPRTGWFKIF.

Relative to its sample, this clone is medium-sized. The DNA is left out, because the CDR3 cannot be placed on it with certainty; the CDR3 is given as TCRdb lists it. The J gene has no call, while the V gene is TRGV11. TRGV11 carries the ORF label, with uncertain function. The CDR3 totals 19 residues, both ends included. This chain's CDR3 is CTTVPAGLGSHSSDWIKTF.

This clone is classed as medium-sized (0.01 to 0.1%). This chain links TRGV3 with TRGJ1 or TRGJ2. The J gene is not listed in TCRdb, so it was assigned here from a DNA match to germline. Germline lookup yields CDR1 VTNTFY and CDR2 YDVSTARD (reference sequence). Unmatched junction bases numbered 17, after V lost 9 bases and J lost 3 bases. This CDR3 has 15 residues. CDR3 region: CATLPLGSLYYKKLF. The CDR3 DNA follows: TGTGCCACCCTTCCACTCGGGTCCCTTTATTATAAGAAACTCTTT.

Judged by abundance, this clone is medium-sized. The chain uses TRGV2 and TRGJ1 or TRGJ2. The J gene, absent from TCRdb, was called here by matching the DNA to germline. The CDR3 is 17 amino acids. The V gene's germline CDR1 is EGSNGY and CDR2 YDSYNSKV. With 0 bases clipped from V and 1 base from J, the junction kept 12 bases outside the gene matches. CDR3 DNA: TGTGCCACCTGGGACGGGCTCTTCATACATAATTATTATAAGAAACTCTTT. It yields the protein CATWDGLFIHNYYKKLF.

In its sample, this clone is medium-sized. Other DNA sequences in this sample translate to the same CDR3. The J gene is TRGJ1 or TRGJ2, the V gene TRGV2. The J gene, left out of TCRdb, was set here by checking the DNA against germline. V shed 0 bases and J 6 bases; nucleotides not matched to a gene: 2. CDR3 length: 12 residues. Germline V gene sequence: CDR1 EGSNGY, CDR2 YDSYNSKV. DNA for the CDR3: TGTGCCACCTGGGACGGGCGTTATAAGAAACTCTTT. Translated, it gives CATWDGRYKKLF.

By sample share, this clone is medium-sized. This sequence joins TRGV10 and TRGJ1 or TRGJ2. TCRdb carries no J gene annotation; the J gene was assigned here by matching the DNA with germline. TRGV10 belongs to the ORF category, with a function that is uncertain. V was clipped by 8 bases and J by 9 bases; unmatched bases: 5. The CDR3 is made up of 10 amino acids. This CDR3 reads CAAWRRKKLF. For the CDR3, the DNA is TGTGCTGCGTGGAGACGTAAGAAACTCTTT.

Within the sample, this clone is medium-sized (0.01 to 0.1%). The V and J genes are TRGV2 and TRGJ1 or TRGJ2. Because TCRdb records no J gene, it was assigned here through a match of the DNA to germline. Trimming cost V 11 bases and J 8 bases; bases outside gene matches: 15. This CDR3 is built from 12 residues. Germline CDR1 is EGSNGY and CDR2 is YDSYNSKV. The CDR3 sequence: CAIRGLGNKKLF. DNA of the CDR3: TGTGCCATCCGGGGTTTGGGGAATAAGAAACTCTTT.

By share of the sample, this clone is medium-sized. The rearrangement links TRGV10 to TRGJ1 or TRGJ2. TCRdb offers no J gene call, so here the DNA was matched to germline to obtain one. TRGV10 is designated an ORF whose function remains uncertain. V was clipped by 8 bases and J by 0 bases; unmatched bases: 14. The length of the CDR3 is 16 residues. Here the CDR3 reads CAAWDYGYSNYYKKLF. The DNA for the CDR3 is TGTGCTGCGTGGGATTATGGATATTCGAATTATTATAAGAAACTCTTT.

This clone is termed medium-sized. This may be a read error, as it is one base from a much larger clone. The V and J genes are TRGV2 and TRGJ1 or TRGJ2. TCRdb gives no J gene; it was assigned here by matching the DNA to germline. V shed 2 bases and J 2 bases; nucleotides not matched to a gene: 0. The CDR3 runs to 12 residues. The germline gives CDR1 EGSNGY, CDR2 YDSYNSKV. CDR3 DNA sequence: TGTGCCACCTGGGACGATTATTATAAGAAACTCTTT. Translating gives CATWDDYYKKLF.

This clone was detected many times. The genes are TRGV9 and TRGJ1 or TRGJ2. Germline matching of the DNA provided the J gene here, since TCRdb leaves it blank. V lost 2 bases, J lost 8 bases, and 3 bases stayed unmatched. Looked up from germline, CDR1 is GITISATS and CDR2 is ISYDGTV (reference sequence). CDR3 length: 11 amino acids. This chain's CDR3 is CALWEANKKLF. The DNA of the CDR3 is TGTGCCTTGTGGGAGGCAAATAAGAAACTCTTT.

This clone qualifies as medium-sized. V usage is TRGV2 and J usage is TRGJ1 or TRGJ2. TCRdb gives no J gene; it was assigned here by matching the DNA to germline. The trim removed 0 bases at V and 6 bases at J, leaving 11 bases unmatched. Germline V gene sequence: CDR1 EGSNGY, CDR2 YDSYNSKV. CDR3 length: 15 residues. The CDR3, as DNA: TGTGCCACCTGGGACGGGCCTGGGGTGGGTTATAAGAAACTCTTT. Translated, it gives CATWDGPGVGYKKLF.

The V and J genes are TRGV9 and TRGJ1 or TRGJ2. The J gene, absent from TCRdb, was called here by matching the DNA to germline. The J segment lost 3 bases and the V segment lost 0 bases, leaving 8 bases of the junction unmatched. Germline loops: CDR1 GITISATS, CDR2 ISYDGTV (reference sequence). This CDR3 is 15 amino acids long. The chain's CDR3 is CALWEVLLGYYKKLF. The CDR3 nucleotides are TGTGCCTTGTGGGAGGTGCTTTTAGGTTATTATAAGAAACTCTTT.

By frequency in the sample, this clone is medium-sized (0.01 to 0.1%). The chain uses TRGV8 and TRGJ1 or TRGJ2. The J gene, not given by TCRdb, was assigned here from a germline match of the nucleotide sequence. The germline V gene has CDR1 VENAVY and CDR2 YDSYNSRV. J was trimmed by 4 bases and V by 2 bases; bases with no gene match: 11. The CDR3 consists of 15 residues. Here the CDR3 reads CATWDIGRGYYKKLF. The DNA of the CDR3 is TGTGCCACCTGGGATATCGGTCGGGGGTATTATAAGAAACTCTTT.

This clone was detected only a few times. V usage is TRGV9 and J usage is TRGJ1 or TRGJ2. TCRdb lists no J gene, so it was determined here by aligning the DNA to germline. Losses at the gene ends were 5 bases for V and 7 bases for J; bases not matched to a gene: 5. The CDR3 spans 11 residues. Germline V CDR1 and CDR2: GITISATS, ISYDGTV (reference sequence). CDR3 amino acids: CALWGRYKKLF. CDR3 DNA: TGTGCCTTGTGGGGGAGATATAAGAAACTCTTT.

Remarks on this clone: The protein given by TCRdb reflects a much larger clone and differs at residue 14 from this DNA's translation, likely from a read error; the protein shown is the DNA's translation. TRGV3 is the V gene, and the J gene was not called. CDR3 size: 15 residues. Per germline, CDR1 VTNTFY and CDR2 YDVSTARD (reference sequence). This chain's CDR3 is CATWDRRNTGWFKTF. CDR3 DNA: TGTGCCACCTGGGACAGGAGGAACACTGGTTGGTTCAAGACATTT.

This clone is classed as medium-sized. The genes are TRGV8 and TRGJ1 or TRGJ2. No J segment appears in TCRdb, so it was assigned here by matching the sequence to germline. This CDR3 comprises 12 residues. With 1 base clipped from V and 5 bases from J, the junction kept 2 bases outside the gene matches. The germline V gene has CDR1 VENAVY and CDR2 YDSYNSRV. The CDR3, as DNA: TGTGCCACCTGGGATAGAAATTATAAGAAACTCTTT. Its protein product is CATWDRNYKKLF.

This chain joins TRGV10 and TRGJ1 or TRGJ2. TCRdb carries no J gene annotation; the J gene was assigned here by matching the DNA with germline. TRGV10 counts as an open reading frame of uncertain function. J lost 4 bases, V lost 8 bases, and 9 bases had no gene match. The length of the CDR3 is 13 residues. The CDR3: CAAWIAPYYKKLF. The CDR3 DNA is TGTGCTGCGTGGATTGCCCCATATTATAAGAAACTCTTT.

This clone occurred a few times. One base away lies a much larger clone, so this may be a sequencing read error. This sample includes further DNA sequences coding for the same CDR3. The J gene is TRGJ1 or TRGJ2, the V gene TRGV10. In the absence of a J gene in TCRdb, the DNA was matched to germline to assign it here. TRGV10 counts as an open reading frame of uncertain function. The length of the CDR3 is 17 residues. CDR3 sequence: CAAWDLRCSCWGYKKLF. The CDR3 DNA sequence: TGTGCCGCGTGGGATTTGCGTTGCAGTTGTTGGGGTTATAAGAAACTCTTT.

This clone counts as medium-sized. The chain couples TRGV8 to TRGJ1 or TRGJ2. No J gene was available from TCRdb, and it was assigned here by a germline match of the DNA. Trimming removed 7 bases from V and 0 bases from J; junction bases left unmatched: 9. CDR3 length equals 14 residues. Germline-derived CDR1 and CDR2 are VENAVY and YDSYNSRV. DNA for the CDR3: TGTGCCACCTGTGATCCCAAGAATTATTATAAGAAACTCTTT. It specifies CATCDPKNYYKKLF.

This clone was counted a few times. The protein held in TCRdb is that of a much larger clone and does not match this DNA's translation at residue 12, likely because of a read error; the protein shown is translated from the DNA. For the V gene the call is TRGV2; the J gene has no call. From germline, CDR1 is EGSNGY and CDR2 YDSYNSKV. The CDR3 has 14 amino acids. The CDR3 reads CATWDGPHAWIRTF. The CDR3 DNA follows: TGTGCCACCTGGGACGGGCCTCATGCTTGGATCAGGACGTTT.

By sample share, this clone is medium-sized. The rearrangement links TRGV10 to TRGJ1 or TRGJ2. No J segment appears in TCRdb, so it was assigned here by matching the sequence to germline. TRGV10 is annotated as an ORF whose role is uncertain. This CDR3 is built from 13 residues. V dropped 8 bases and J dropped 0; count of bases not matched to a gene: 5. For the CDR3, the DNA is TGTGCTGCGTGGGATATGAATTATTATAAGAAACTCTTT. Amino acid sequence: CAAWDMNYYKKLF.